What follows are 23 T cell receptor beta chains derived from one specimen sequenced in a study of cytomegalovirus exposure and HLA in healthy donors. Primers for the PCR totalled 60 Vbeta and 13 Jbeta. The data were produced by immunoSEQ multiplex PCR, yet TCRdb's version contains in-frame clones alone and is incomplete. The table for this sample gives more than 100,000 clones. Sequenced input: PBMCs. Source of these receptors: a middle-aged woman in good health and CMV-seronegative.

For this clone: The CDR3 end shows no conserved phenylalanine or tryptophan, and so a read error is likely. The chain couples TRBV10-2 to TRBJ1-2, with D maybe TRBD1 (5 bases). Germline CDR1 is WSHSY and CDR2 is SAAADI. Trimming cost V 5 bases and J 2 bases, with 9 bases left between them. The CDR3 has 13 residues. The CDR3 protein is CASSQGQNYGYTS. The CDR3 region has the DNA TGCGCCAGCAGTCAGGGTCAGAACTATGGCTACACCTCC.

The genes are TRBV29-1 and TRBJ2-3; D is perhaps TRBD2 (7 bases). Germline lookup yields CDR1 SQVTM and CDR2 ANQGSEA. Deletions cut 7 bases from V and 4 bases from J, with 18 bases between. The CDR3 consists of 14 residues. CDR3 in amino acids: CSGGGGARSDTQYF. CDR3 nucleotide sequence: TGCAGCGGGGGGGGCGGGGCCCGGTCAGATACGCAGTATTTT.

The chain uses TRBV19 and TRBJ1-2; weak D call: TRBD1 (6 bases). The CDR3 extends over 17 amino acids. Trimming removed 1 base at V and 4 bases at J, with 19 bases between. CDR1 and CDR2 from the germline V gene are LNHDA and SQIVND (reference sequence). This CDR3 reads CASSIAVRGGRSYGYTF. CDR3 nucleotide sequence: TGTGCCAGTAGTATAGCCGTAAGGGGGGGCCGGAGCTATGGCTACACCTTC.

V gene TRBV7-9 combines with J gene TRBJ2-5; 9 bases align to TRBD1. The trim removed 1 base at V and 5 bases at J, leaving 2 bases unmatched. Germline CDR1 SEHNR, CDR2 FQNEAQ (reference sequence). The CDR3 runs to 14 residues. CDR3 loop: CASSLETGGETQYF. CDR3 bases: TGTGCCAGCAGCTTAGAGACAGGGGGGGAGACCCAGTACTTC.

The V call is TRBV7-9, the J call TRBJ2-7; D gene uncertain. Trimming cost V 1 base and J 7 bases, with 20 bases left between them. The CDR3 consists of 16 residues. Germline CDR1 and CDR2: SEHNR and FQNEAQ (reference sequence). The DNA for the CDR3 is TGTGCCAGCAGCTTAGACAGTCGGCCTGTAAGGTGGGAGCAGTACTTC. Protein product: CASSLDSRPVRWEQYF.

V and J are TRBV7-6 and TRBJ2-7; D is uncertain. In germline, CDR1 is SGHVS, CDR2 FNYEAQ. The CDR3 has 13 residues. Deletions cut 3 bases from V and 3 bases from J, with 9 bases between. The CDR3 protein is CASSLSQIYEQYF. CDR3 coding DNA: TGTGCCAGCAGCTTGTCACAGATCTACGAGCAGTACTTC.

V usage is TRBV9 and J usage is TRBJ1-3, with D maybe TRBD1 (5 bases). The germline CDR1 and CDR2 sequences are SGDLS and YYNGEE. CDR3 length: 16 residues. Deletions cut 4 bases from V and 4 bases from J, with 18 bases between. CDR3: CASSSQGAGSGNTIYF. Written as DNA, the CDR3 is TGTGCCAGCAGCTCCCAAGGGGCGGGGTCCGGAAACACCATATATTTT.

The genes are TRBV27 and TRBJ2-3, with 11 bases fitting TRBD2. Germline loops: CDR1 MNHEY, CDR2 SMNVEV (reference sequence). This CDR3 has 19 amino acids. The junction had 15 bases not matched to a gene; V was cut back by 6 bases and J by 1 base. The CDR3 spells CASSPRGASGGTRTDTQYF. The CDR3 bases are TGTGCCAGCAGCCCTAGGGGGGCTAGCGGGGGGACCCGCACAGATACGCAGTATTTT.

The chain uses TRBV7-3 and TRBJ2-1; 9 bases map to TRBD2. The CDR3 spans 14 residues. After removal of 6 bases from V and 1 base from J, the junction contained 1 base not matched to a gene. The germline V gene encodes CDR1 SGHTA and CDR2 FQGTGA. Written as DNA, the CDR3 is TGTGCCAGCAGGCGGGGGGGTTCCTACAATGAGCAGTTCTTC. Its protein product is CASRRGGSYNEQFF.

The chain has TRBV6-5 and TRBJ1-2; 7 nucleotides align to TRBD1. In germline, CDR1 is MNHEY, CDR2 SVGAGI. The V gene end was trimmed by 6 bases and the J gene end by 5 bases; junction bases not matched to a gene: 3. This CDR3 is 12 amino acids long. DNA of the CDR3: TGTGCCAGCAGAGGGGGCGGGTATGGCTACACCTTC. Protein: CASRGGGYGYTF.

The rearrangement uses TRBV5-4 and TRBJ1-4, with D possibly TRBD1 on 6 matching bases. V was clipped by 4 bases and J by 6 bases, with 13 bases between them. The CDR3 runs 14 residues. The germline V gene has CDR1 SGHNT and CDR2 YYREEE (reference sequence). CDR3 DNA sequence: TGTGCCAGCAGCCGAACAGGGATCGATGAAAAACTGTTTTTT. Protein sequence: CASSRTGIDEKLFF.

The rearrangement joins TRBV6-1 to TRBJ2-3, with 8 bases lining up with TRBD2. CDR3 size: 16 residues. The germline V gene encodes CDR1 MNHNS and CDR2 SASEGT. The trim removed 3 bases at V and 2 bases at J, leaving 7 bases unmatched. DNA of the CDR3: TGTGCCAGCAGTGATGGGGCGGGGGGCGTCACAGATACGCAGTATTTT. It specifies CASSDGAGGVTDTQYF.

The V and J genes are TRBV10-2 and TRBJ1-3; D not resolved. The germline V gene encodes CDR1 WSHSY and CDR2 SAAADI. This CDR3 is built from 13 residues. The germline V and J ends were trimmed by 3 bases and 1 base, with 4 bases remaining between them. In nucleotides, the CDR3 is TGCGCCAGCAGTGACAGATCTGGAAACACCATATATTTT. Translating it yields CASSDRSGNTIYF.

The genes are TRBV6-6 and TRBJ2-1; 14 bases match TRBD2. Per germline, CDR1 MNHNY and CDR2 SVGAGI (reference sequence). The CDR3 spans 15 residues. Trimming removed 5 bases from V and 10 bases from J; junction bases left unmatched: 7. CDR3 nucleotide sequence: TGTGCCAGCAGTCTTGGGACTAGCGGGGGCCAAGAGCAGTTCTTC. The encoded protein is CASSLGTSGGQEQFF.

This chain uses TRBV4-1 with TRBJ1-3; D uncertain. The CDR3 is 18 residues long. In germline, CDR1 is MGHRA, CDR2 YSYEKL. The V and J ends lost 0 bases and 4 bases respectively, with 19 bases between them. The CDR3, as DNA: TGCGCCAGCAGCCAAGATGGCTTGTCGGAGGTTGGAGGAAACACCATATATTTT. Protein: CASSQDGLSEVGGNTIYF.

The chain combines TRBV7-3 with TRBJ1-1; weak D call: TRBD1 (6 bases). Germline V gene sequence: CDR1 SGHTA, CDR2 FQGTGA. V was shortened by 2 bases and J by 5 bases, with 9 bases between the two germline ends. The CDR3 contains 13 residues. This CDR3 is CASSLDRWTEAFF. Here the CDR3 DNA reads TGTGCCAGCAGCTTAGACAGGTGGACTGAAGCTTTCTTT.

Comments on this clone: At the DNA level, this CDR3 is encoded by other sequences in the same sample as well. The rearrangement links TRBV18 to TRBJ1-1, with TRBD1 identical over 8 bases. This CDR3 has 13 amino acids. With 3 bases clipped from V and 5 bases from J, the junction kept 2 bases outside the gene matches. Germline CDR1 KGHSH, CDR2 LQKENI. CDR3 residues: CASSPGQDTEAFF. The CDR3, as DNA: TGTGCCAGCTCACCGGGACAGGATACTGAAGCTTTCTTT.

The V gene is TRBV7-9, the J gene TRBJ1-1; D might be TRBD1 (5 bases). Germline loops: CDR1 SEHNR, CDR2 FQNEAQ (reference sequence). Between the trimmed V and J ends, which lost 5 bases and 0 bases, there was a span of 13 bases. The CDR3 is 15 amino acids. CDR3 sequence: CASSLRGRLNTEAFF. The CDR3 DNA is TGTGCCAGCAGCCTAAGGGGCAGGCTGAACACTGAAGCTTTCTTT.

This sequence joins TRBV7-9 and TRBJ2-7, with 12 bases that match TRBD2. CDR1 is SEHNR, CDR2 FQNEAQ, per germline (reference sequence). Unmatched junction bases numbered 6, after V lost 4 bases and J lost 5 bases. CDR3 length: 15 amino acids. CDR3: CASSSASGGAHEQYF. CDR3 DNA sequence: TGTGCCAGCAGCTCGGCTAGCGGGGGGGCCCACGAGCAGTACTTC.

The V and J genes are TRBV28 and TRBJ1-3; tentative D call: TRBD1 (5 bases). V dropped 3 bases and J dropped 2 bases, with 8 bases sitting between them. The CDR3 runs 14 residues. Germline V gene data show CDR1 as MDHEN and CDR2 as SYDVKM. Written as DNA, the CDR3 is TGTGCCAGCAGTTTCTGGGGGGCTGGAAACACCATATATTTT. This translates into CASSFWGAGNTIYF.

The chain is built from TRBV5-1 and TRBJ1-1, with D possibly TRBD1 on 6 matching bases. Trimming stripped 0 bases from V and 7 bases from J, with 10 bases between. The CDR3 runs 13 residues. Germline CDR1 SGHRS, CDR2 YFSETQ. CDR3 loop: CASSLVGQGEAFF. The CDR3 region has the DNA TGCGCCAGCAGCTTGGTGGGACAAGGTGAAGCTTTCTTT.

The chain has TRBV5-5 and TRBJ1-1; D unclear. The CDR3 has 12 amino acids. The V end lost 6 bases, the J end lost 0 bases, and 6 bases lay between the germline ends. Germline values: CDR1 SGHKS, CDR2 YYEKEE (reference sequence). For the CDR3, the DNA is TGTGCCAGCACCCTTTTGAACACTGAAGCTTTCTTT. The encoded protein is CASTLLNTEAFF.

The chain has TRBV18 and TRBJ1-2; 9 nucleotides align to TRBD1. The CDR3 covers 13 residues. Per germline, CDR1 KGHSH and CDR2 LQKENI. The trim removed 3 bases at V and 4 bases at J, leaving 0 bases unmatched. CDR3 loop: CASSPDRGYGYTF. CDR3 nucleotide sequence: TGTGCCAGCTCACCGGACAGGGGCTATGGCTACACCTTC. Filled out from reference TRBV18 and TRBJ1-2, the complete variable domain reads NAGVMQNPRHLVRRRGQEARLRCSPMKGHSHVYWYRQLPEEGLKFMVYLQKENIIDESGMPKERFSAEFPKEGPSILRIQQVVRGDSAAYFCASSPDRGYGYTFGSGTRLTVV.